The TCR beta chain under discussion was sequenced for a study of vaccination and CD4 T cells after COVID-19. Broader study findings: The authors identified 304 of 307 vaccine-specific clones in convalescent patients as spike mono-reactive.

Details on this clonotype: No antigen is known for it.

The Oncomine TCR Beta short-read assay sequenced DNA from cultured CD4+ T cells. Each CDR3 protein is one row after TCRdb ran MiXCR on the PCR reads. The sample lists fewer than 15,000 distinct CDR3 sequences, 35% occurring once. Trimming removed 6 bases from V and 4 bases from J; junction bases left unmatched: 11. CDR1 and CDR2 (germline): MNHNS, SASEGT. This CDR3 spans 17 amino acids. Stated treatment: roughly ten-day PBMC culture with coronavirus spike peptide pools or control peptides (ViraFEST assay). The sample taken for sequencing was CD4+ T cells from blood, cultured in vitro. This receptor was taken from a human donor who had recovered from COVID-19. The chain links TRBV6-1 to TRBJ2-1; 11 bases are a match to TRBD2. The CDR3 reads CASRTVQLAGAYNEQFF. CDR3 in DNA: TGTGCCAGCAGGACCGTACAACTAGCGGGAGCGTACAATGAGCAGTTCTTC.